These 23 T cell receptor beta chains came from one sample sequenced in a study of tumor-infiltrating lymphocytes in primary liver carcinoma. For each extraction, RNA and DNA were obtained together from approximately 20-30 mg of unsorted bulk tissue. A primer matching the constant region was used to make TCR beta cDNA from approximately 0.55 ug of total RNA. Investigators got TCR beta libraries out of three nested multiplex PCR rounds, done with slightly modified ARM-PCR. Primers for the first two PCR rounds were TRBV1-TRBV30 forward primers and a C-beta reverse primer (10 cycles per round). TCRdb passed the multiplex PCR reads through MiXCR, listing each CDR3 protein once. The sample records about 120,000 distinct CDR3 sequences, under 70% being singletons. Material: tumor-adjacent normal liver tissue. These receptors were taken from a woman aged 55-70 years with primary liver carcinoma and hepatitis B virus infection.

There are a few counts of this clonotype. A single base separates this from a much larger clone, so it may be a read error. J is TRBJ1-1 and V is TRBV6-1; D possibly corresponds to TRBD1 (5 bases). The CDR3 has 15 amino acids. The germline CDR1 and CDR2 sequences are MNHNS and SASEGT. CDR3: CASRVGTATNTEASF. CDR3 DNA sequence: TGTGCCAGCAGGGTGGGGACCGCGACTAACACTGAAGCTTCCTTT.

With regard to this clonotype: One junction end disagrees with the germline gene, perhaps due to a read error. The rearrangement links TRBV6-6 to TRBJ2-1, with 9 bases identical to TRBD1. This CDR3 is 12 amino acids long. The germline V gene has CDR1 MNHNY and CDR2 SVGAGI (reference sequence). This CDR3 is CASSYSSDRGIF. The CDR3 DNA follows: TGTGCGAGCAGTTACTCGTCCGACAGGGGGATCTTC.

The sample holds many counts of this clonotype. The V and J genes are TRBV28 and TRBJ2-5; a possible D gene is TRBD2 (5 bases). Trimming removed 6 bases from V and 4 bases from J, with 18 bases in between. The CDR3 is 15 amino acids. CDR1 and CDR2 from the germline V gene are MDHEN and SYDVKM. The CDR3 loop reads CASRSRARRGETQYF. In nucleotides, the CDR3 is TGTGCCAGCAGATCTCGTGCGAGACGGGGAGAGACCCAGTACTTC.

Details on this clonotype: One junction end disagrees with the germline gene, perhaps due to a read error. This chain connects TRBV6-1 to TRBJ2-1, with 9 bases identical to TRBD2. Germline loops: CDR1 MNHNS, CDR2 SASEGT. The CDR3 spans 18 residues. CDR3 nucleotides: TGTGCCAGCAGTGAAGGAGCGGGAGGTCCTTGGGGTTACGATGAGCACTTCTTC. Its protein product is CASSEGAGGPWGYDEHFF.

This clonotype has ten or more counts. J is TRBJ1-2 and V is TRBV7-9, with 9 bases aligning to TRBD1. Trimming removed 7 bases from V and 8 bases from J; junction bases left unmatched: 5. Germline CDR1 is SEHNR and CDR2 is FQNEAQ (reference sequence). The CDR3 runs 12 residues. CDR3 loop: CASTPGQGGYTF. The CDR3, as DNA: TGTGCCAGCACCCCGGGACAGGGAGGCTACACCTTC.

On this clonotype itself: This CDR3 is missing its conserved last phenylalanine or tryptophan, likely due to a read error. It is unclear where the CDR3 begins or ends on the DNA, so no DNA is shown, and the CDR3 is as TCRdb lists it. Here the CDR3 reads CASSLVRAETFL. The chain links TRBV12-3 or TRBV12-4 to TRBJ1-1. The CDR3 length equals 12 residues, ends included.

The J gene is TRBJ2-5, the V gene TRBV28; D not certain. The CDR3 totals 15 residues. The V gene lost 5 bases and the J gene lost 5 bases, with 18 bases spanning the gap. The V gene's germline CDR1 is MDHEN and CDR2 SYDVKM. In DNA, the CDR3 is TGTGCCAGCAGTCCGCCCTCAAGGTTAAGGGAGACCCAGTACTTC. This gives the protein CASSPPSRLRETQYF.

This clonotype was found many times. The chain employs TRBV6-4 and TRBJ2-7, with 10 nucleotides matching TRBD2. The V gene's germline CDR1 is MRHNA and CDR2 SNTAGT. The CDR3 has 13 amino acids. The J segment lost 6 bases and the V segment lost 9 bases, leaving 8 bases of the junction unmatched. The CDR3 here is CARGEREGTEQYF. CDR3 DNA: TGTGCCAGAGGGGAGCGGGAGGGTACCGAGCAGTACTTC.

The chain employs TRBV7-8 and TRBJ1-1; 8 bases fit TRBD1. This CDR3 is 14 amino acids long. The V and J ends lost 10 bases and 4 bases, in that order; junction bases with no gene match: 11. The germline CDR1 and CDR2 sequences are SGHVS and FQNEAQ. CDR3 residues: CAISFQGAGTEAFF. CDR3 bases: TGTGCCATTAGCTTCCAGGGGGCAGGCACTGAAGCTTTCTTT. Full variable domain (outside the CDR3, taken from reference TRBV7-8 and TRBJ1-1): GAGVSQSPRYKVAKRGQDVALRCDPISGHVSLFWYQQALGQGPEFLTYFQNEAQLDKSGLPSDRFFAERPEGSVSTLKIQRTQQEDSAVYLCAISFQGAGTEAFFGQGTRLTVV.

The chain recombines TRBV19 with TRBJ1-2; no reliable D call. The CDR3 length is 13 residues. Germline V gives CDR1 LNHDA, CDR2 SQIVND (reference sequence). Trimming took off 1 base at V and 2 bases at J, with 5 bases between the two ends. The CDR3 nucleotides are TGTGCCAGTAGTATAGCCCAGAACTATGGCTACACCTTC. Encoded protein: CASSIAQNYGYTF. The entire variable domain, with the rest obtained from reference TRBV19 and TRBJ1-2, is as follows: DGGITQSPKYLFRKEGQNVTLSCEQNLNHDAMYWYRQDPGQGLRLIYYSQIVNDFQKGDIAEGYSVSREKKESFPLTVTSAQKNPTAFYLCASSIAQNYGYTFGSGTRLTVV.

As to this clonotype: In this CDR3 the conserved last residue, phenylalanine or tryptophan, is missing, so a read error is likely. The chain is built from TRBV29-1 and TRBJ1-2; 8 positions match TRBD1. The length of the CDR3 is 11 residues. Trimming cost V 7 bases and J 9 bases; bases outside gene matches: 7. The germline gives CDR1 SQVTM, CDR2 ANQGSEA. DNA of the CDR3: TGCAGCGCCGGACAGGGAAACAGCTACACCTCC. The encoded protein is CSAGQGNSYTS.

The table lists this clonotype with a count of one. Because it lacks the conserved phenylalanine or tryptophan at the end, this CDR3 is likely a read error. The chain is built from TRBV6-1 and TRBJ2-3, with TRBD2 matching 9 bases. The CDR3 spans 15 residues. After removal of 5 bases from V and 6 bases from J, the junction contained 9 bases not matched to a gene. Germline CDR1 MNHNS, CDR2 SASEGT. CDR3 residues: CASSTEIAGGDTQYH. CDR3 bases: TGTGCCAGCAGTACTGAAATTGCGGGAGGGGATACGCAGTATCAT.

This clonotype has a handful of counts. This may stem from a read error, because a much larger clone lies one nucleotide away. The V call is TRBV10-3, the J call TRBJ1-1, with TRBD1 matching 8 bases. V shed 5 bases, J shed 3 bases, and the junction held 5 bases outside the gene matches. Looked up from germline, CDR1 is ENHRY and CDR2 is SYGVKD. The CDR3 runs 14 residues. Written as DNA, the CDR3 is TGTGCCATCAGTATACAGGGGGGTGACACTGAAGCTTTCTTT. Its protein is CAISIQGGDTEAFF.

This clonotype occurred once. One end of the junction varies from germline; a read error may be responsible. The gene calls are TRBV11-2 and TRBJ1-4; possibly TRBD1 for D (6 bases). The germline V gene has CDR1 SGHAT and CDR2 FQNNGV. The CDR3 has 17 residues. CDR3 coding DNA: TGTACCATCAGCCTCACCCGACAGGCTGCAACTAATGAAAAAATGTTTTTT. Amino acid sequence: CTISLTRQAATNEKMFF.

This clonotype was observed a handful of times. A much more abundant neighbour one base away suggests this may be a read error. This chain uses TRBV7-9 with TRBJ2-5; 11 nucleotides match TRBD2. There are 16 residues in the CDR3. V was clipped by 8 bases and J by 3 bases; unmatched bases: 11. CDR1 and CDR2 (germline): SEHNR, FQNEAQ (reference sequence). CDR3 in DNA: TGTGCCAGCGGCTCATCCATAGCGGGAGGGAAAGAGACCCAGTACTTC. It translates to CASGSSIAGGKETQYF.

This rearrangement joins TRBV18 to TRBJ1-5; D unresolved. The CDR3 covers 12 residues. Trimming stripped 3 bases from V and 5 bases from J, with 5 bases between. Germline CDR1 and CDR2: KGHSH and LQKENI. CDR3 sequence reads: CASSPGYQPQHF. CDR3 coding DNA: TGTGCCAGCTCACCTGGTTATCAGCCCCAGCATTTT.

The chain uses TRBV20-1 and TRBJ2-3; D perhaps matches TRBD2 (6 bases). V was pared by 3 bases and J by 1 base, with 14 bases between. The CDR3 consists of 15 residues. Germline lookup yields CDR1 DFQATT and CDR2 SNEGSKA (reference sequence). The CDR3 is CSARGSGGRTDTQYF. DNA of the CDR3: TGCAGTGCTAGGGGTAGCGGAGGGCGCACAGATACGCAGTATTTT.

V usage is TRBV6-5 and J usage is TRBJ2-1; tentatively, D is TRBD2 (7 bases). Germline V gene sequence: CDR1 MNHEY, CDR2 SVGAGI. The CDR3 spans 19 residues. Trimming removed 5 bases at V and 5 bases at J, with 28 bases between. The CDR3 region is CASSRRGTNGIPVHNEQFF. The CDR3 DNA is TGTGCCAGCAGTCGAAGGGGGACTAACGGAATACCCGTCCACAATGAGCAGTTCTTC.

This sequence joins TRBV6-5 and TRBJ1-1; D is possibly TRBD1 (5 bases). Trimming removed 5 bases from V and 0 bases from J, with 19 bases in between. This CDR3 is built from 17 residues. Germline CDR1 and CDR2: MNHEY and SVGAGI. CDR3 protein: CASSPNRSRAMNTEAFF. CDR3 nucleotide sequence: TGTGCCAGCAGTCCGAACAGGTCACGCGCCATGAACACTGAAGCTTTCTTT.

As to this clonotype: Here the CDR3 omits its conserved ending phenylalanine or tryptophan, so a read error is the likely source. No DNA is shown, since the ends of the CDR3 on it are uncertain; the CDR3 is the one TCRdb lists. This chain links TRBV4-1 with TRBJ1-2; TRBD1 was called by the table and not checked on the DNA. The germline V gene encodes CDR1 MGHRA and CDR2 YSYEKL. The CDR3 contains 14 residues when both ends are counted. CDR3 sequence reads: CASSQGTGNYGYSL.

Regarding this clonotype: One end of the junction does not line up with germline, which may come from a read error. The chain uses TRBV11-3 and TRBJ2-2, with 8 positions matching TRBD2. The CDR3 is 13 residues long. CDR1 and CDR2 from the germline V gene are SGHNT and YENEEA. The CDR3, as DNA: TGTGCCATCTCAGCGGGAGACACCGGGGGGCTGTTTTTT. Translated: CAISAGDTGGLFF.

Note on this clonotype: A much larger clone is a single base away; this may be a read error. This chain links TRBV5-1 with TRBJ2-3; 9 positions agree with TRBD2. The CDR3 runs 14 residues. Germline assignment: CDR1 SGHRS and CDR2 YFSETQ. This CDR3 is CVSSLVAGEDTQYF. The CDR3 coding sequence is TGCGTCAGCAGCTTGGTAGCGGGAGAGGATACGCAGTATTTT.

CDR3 sequence: CASSTGTSGRTHEQFF. CDR3 bases: TGTGCCAGCAGCACTGGGACTAGCGGGAGGACCCATGAGCAGTTCTTC. This chain links TRBV7-9 with TRBJ2-1; 15 nucleotides agree with TRBD2. Per the germline V gene, CDR1 is SEHNR and CDR2 is FQNEAQ (reference sequence). Trimming at V came to 5 bases and at J to 8 bases, leaving 7 bases not matched to a gene. This CDR3 has 16 amino acids.